These 22 T cell receptor beta chains were all obtained from the same sample, sequenced in a study of cytotoxic CD8 clonotypes in ibrutinib-treated CLL. The data were produced by immunoSEQ multiplex PCR, yet TCRdb's version contains in-frame clones alone and is incomplete. The sample consists of 52,000 or so clones, around four fifths of them appearing once. The starting material was PBMCs, obtained after 24 months of ibrutinib treatment. These TCRs come from a human donor with chronic lymphocytic leukemia.

The chain couples TRBV29-1 to TRBJ1-2; TRBD1 agrees at 7 bases. The CDR3 contains 14 residues. From germline, CDR1 is SQVTM and CDR2 ANQGSEA. Losses at the gene ends were 6 bases for V and 4 bases for J; bases not matched to a gene: 11. Here the CDR3 DNA reads TGCAGCGTCTCCCCCGAGACAGGGCTCTATGGCTACACCTTC. As protein: CSVSPETGLYGYTF.

This chain links TRBV21-1 with TRBJ1-3; the tabulated D call, TRBD1, remains unverified against the DNA. TRBV21-1 is deemed a pseudogene. This CDR3 is 15 amino acids long. CDR3 residues: CASSKRSGDRNTIYF. CDR3 sequence (DNA): TGTGCCAGCAGCAAGCGGTCAGGGGACAGAAACACCATATATTTT.

The rearrangement links TRBV5-1 to TRBJ2-3; 7 nucleotides align to TRBD1. From germline, CDR1 is SGHRS and CDR2 YFSETQ. With 0 bases clipped from V and 5 bases from J, the junction kept 6 bases outside the gene matches. CDR3 size: 15 residues. CDR3 in amino acids: CASSLATGAGDTQYF. The CDR3 DNA reads as TGCGCCAGCAGCTTGGCCACAGGGGCGGGAGATACGCAGTATTTT.

The chain joins TRBV7-3 to TRBJ2-6; TRBD1 matches 12 bases. Germline CDR1 and CDR2: SGHTA and FQGTGA. The CDR3 totals 18 residues. V was clipped by 4 bases and J by 7 bases; unmatched bases: 11. The DNA for the CDR3 is TGTGCCAGCAGCTCACCGGGACAGGGGGCCGGGAGAGCCAACGTCCTGACTTTC. Amino acids: CASSSPGQGAGRANVLTF.

The V and J genes are TRBV28 and TRBJ2-3, with D possibly matching TRBD1 (5 bases). The CDR3 sequence is 14 residues long. In germline, CDR1 is MDHEN, CDR2 SYDVKM. The V end was cut by 5 bases, the J end by 1 base, with 10 bases between. The CDR3 sequence: CASSPRVGTDTQYF. The CDR3 region has the DNA TGTGCCAGCAGTCCCAGGGTGGGCACAGATACGCAGTATTTT.

This sequence joins TRBV28 and TRBJ2-7; the D is unclear. The germline gives CDR1 MDHEN, CDR2 SYDVKM. This CDR3 has 13 amino acids. Trimming took off 7 bases at V and 6 bases at J, with 16 bases between the two ends. CDR3 residues: CASKERVWSEQYF. DNA of the CDR3: TGTGCCAGCAAGGAAAGGGTCTGGTCCGAGCAGTACTTC.

The chain is built from TRBV10-1 and TRBJ2-5; 13 bases align to TRBD2. Germline loops: CDR1 WNHNN, CDR2 SYGVQD (reference sequence). The CDR3 covers 16 residues. V shed 4 bases and J 2 bases; nucleotides not matched to a gene: 4. This CDR3 is CASSVGTSGTQETQYF. CDR3 coding DNA: TGCGCCAGCAGTGTAGGGACTAGCGGGACTCAAGAGACCCAGTACTTC.

V usage is TRBV28 and J usage is TRBJ2-5; the match to TRBD1 covers 11 bases. Trimming at V came to 2 bases and at J to 7 bases, leaving 9 bases not matched to a gene. The germline gives CDR1 MDHEN, CDR2 SYDVKM. The CDR3 has 16 amino acids. CDR3 residues: CASSLPGQGALGTQYF. DNA of the CDR3: TGTGCCAGCAGTTTACCCGGACAGGGGGCGCTCGGGACCCAGTACTTC.

This rearrangement joins TRBV6-1 to TRBJ1-5; 8 nucleotides line up with TRBD1. J lost 2 bases, V lost 4 bases, and 7 bases had no gene match. Per germline, CDR1 MNHNS and CDR2 SASEGT. The CDR3 covers 16 residues. CDR3 sequence: CASSAATGEGNQPQHF. CDR3 in DNA: TGTGCCAGCAGTGCTGCGACAGGGGAGGGCAATCAGCCCCAGCATTTT.

V is TRBV7-9 and J is TRBJ2-7; no definite D call. V lost 1 base and J lost 4, with 8 bases in between. Germline CDR1 and CDR2: SEHNR and FQNEAQ (reference sequence). The CDR3 loop spans 13 amino acids. DNA of the CDR3: TGTGCCAGCAGCTTAGATAGCTGGTACGAGCAGTACTTC. Translation: CASSLDSWYEQYF.

V usage is TRBV5-4 and J usage is TRBJ2-3; no clear D gene. The CDR3 spans 15 residues. Trimming shortened V by 0 bases and J by 0 bases, and 8 bases separated the two germline ends. Germline V gene sequence: CDR1 SGHNT, CDR2 YYREEE (reference sequence). The CDR3 here is CASSLDGTSTDTQYF. In DNA form, the CDR3 reads TGTGCCAGCAGCTTGGACGGAACTAGCACAGATACGCAGTATTTT.

The rearrangement links TRBV19 to TRBJ2-1, with TRBD2 identical over 9 bases. V lost 6 bases and J lost 12; bases outside the gene matches: 18. Germline CDR1 reads LNHDA; CDR2 reads SQIVND (reference sequence). The CDR3 spans 16 residues. In DNA form, the CDR3 reads TGTGCCAGTAGCCTACTAGCGGGTGGGGGGCTTTTTGGGCAGTTCTTC. Translation: CASSLLAGGGLFGQFF.

CDR3 sequence: CASSKRRQGAYEQYF. CDR3 sequence (DNA): TGTGCCAGCAGCAAACGCCGACAGGGGGCCTACGAGCAGTACTTC. The chain carries TRBV7-2 and TRBJ2-7; 9 bases map to TRBD1. The CDR3 loop spans 15 amino acids. Per germline, CDR1 SGHTA and CDR2 FQGNSA. The V segment lost 5 bases and the J segment 2 bases; nucleotides outside the gene matches: 7. Supplemented by reference TRBV7-2 and TRBJ2-7, the full variable domain reads GAGVSQSPSNKVTEKGKDVELRCDPISGHTALYWYRQSLGQGLEFLIYFQGNSAPDKSGLPSDRFSAERTGGSVSTLTIQRTQQEDSAVYLCASSKRRQGAYEQYFGPGTRLTVT.

The rearrangement links TRBV4-1 to TRBJ1-2; TRBD1 matches at 8 bases. The germline V gene has CDR1 MGHRA and CDR2 YSYEKL. The CDR3 runs 16 residues. The J segment lost 5 bases and the V segment lost 3 bases, leaving 11 bases of the junction unmatched. The CDR3 spells CASSQGRTGTTYGYTF. The CDR3 nucleotides are TGCGCCAGCAGCCAGGGCCGGACAGGGACAACGTATGGCTACACCTTC.

The V and J genes are TRBV11-2 and TRBJ2-5, with unresolved D. The germline gives CDR1 SGHAT, CDR2 FQNNGV. This CDR3 region has 11 residues. Deletions cut 8 bases from V and 11 bases from J, with 15 bases between. This CDR3 is CASLEVGEQYF. CDR3 DNA: TGTGCCAGCCTCGAAGTGGGTGAGCAGTACTTC.

The J gene is TRBJ1-2, the V gene TRBV29-1; D unresolved. Looked up from germline, CDR1 is SQVTM and CDR2 is ANQGSEA. This CDR3 is 12 amino acids long. Trimming left V 4 bases short and J 2 bases short, with 8 bases between. The DNA for the CDR3 is TGCAGCGTTGGGGCCAGAAACTATGGCTACACCTTC. The encoded protein is CSVGARNYGYTF.

The chain couples TRBV7-2 to TRBJ2-1, with no clear D. V was trimmed by 4 bases and J by 9 bases, leaving 16 bases between them. Per the germline V gene, CDR1 is SGHTA and CDR2 is FQGNSA. There are 14 residues in the CDR3. The CDR3 reads CASSSVRSVVEQFF. The CDR3 DNA is TGTGCCAGCAGCTCAGTGCGGAGTGTGGTTGAGCAGTTCTTC.

The V and J genes are TRBV7-9 and TRBJ2-3; D possibly uses TRBD1 or TRBD2 (6 bases each). The V gene's germline CDR1 is SEHNR and CDR2 FQNEAQ (reference sequence). The ends were cut back, 0 bases at V and 1 base at J, with 8 bases in the middle. The CDR3 is made up of 15 amino acids. In nucleotides, the CDR3 is TGTGCCAGCAGCTTAGCAAGGGGGGGCACAGATACGCAGTATTTT. The encoded protein is CASSLARGGTDTQYF.

The CDR3 bases are TGCAGCGTCTGGATGGATAGCTCCTACAATGAGCAGTTCTTC. This encodes CSVWMDSSYNEQFF. The J gene is TRBJ2-1, the V gene TRBV29-1, with D hard to call. CDR3 length equals 14 residues. CDR1 is SQVTM, CDR2 ANQGSEA, per germline. Trimming shortened V by 6 bases and J by 0 bases, and 12 bases separated the two germline ends.

This sequence joins TRBV11-2 and TRBJ2-7; 10 bases agree with TRBD1. V gave up 5 bases and J gave up 0 bases; unmatched junction bases: 4. In germline, CDR1 is SGHAT, CDR2 FQNNGV. The CDR3 is 15 residues long. The CDR3 coding sequence is TGTGCCAGCAGCCCGGGACAGGGGAGCTCCTACGAGCAGTACTTC. This encodes CASSPGQGSSYEQYF.

This clone has more than one count but fewer than ten. The gene calls are TRBV5-4 and TRBJ1-1; 7 bases are a match to TRBD1. The junction had 4 bases not matched to a gene; V was cut back by 2 bases and J by 6 bases. This CDR3 contains 13 residues. Germline loops: CDR1 SGHNT, CDR2 YYREEE (reference sequence). The CDR3 loop is CASSLNRGPEAFF. The DNA of the CDR3 is TGTGCCAGCAGCTTAAACAGGGGACCTGAAGCTTTCTTT. Full variable domain (missing parts from reference TRBV5-4 and TRBJ1-1): ETGVTQSPTHLIKTRGQQVTLRCSSQSGHNTVSWYQQALGQGPQFIFQYYREEENGRGNFPPRFSGLQFPNYSSELNVNALELDDSALYLCASSLNRGPEAFFGQGTRLTVV.

The J gene is TRBJ2-5, the V gene TRBV6-6; the match to TRBD2 covers 11 bases. The CDR3 is made up of 15 amino acids. V lost 6 bases and J lost 5; bases outside the gene matches: 8. Germline V gene data show CDR1 as MNHNY and CDR2 as SVGAGI (reference sequence). The CDR3 is CASSQTSGASETQYF. DNA for the CDR3: TGTGCCAGCAGCCAGACTAGCGGGGCGTCTGAGACCCAGTACTTC.